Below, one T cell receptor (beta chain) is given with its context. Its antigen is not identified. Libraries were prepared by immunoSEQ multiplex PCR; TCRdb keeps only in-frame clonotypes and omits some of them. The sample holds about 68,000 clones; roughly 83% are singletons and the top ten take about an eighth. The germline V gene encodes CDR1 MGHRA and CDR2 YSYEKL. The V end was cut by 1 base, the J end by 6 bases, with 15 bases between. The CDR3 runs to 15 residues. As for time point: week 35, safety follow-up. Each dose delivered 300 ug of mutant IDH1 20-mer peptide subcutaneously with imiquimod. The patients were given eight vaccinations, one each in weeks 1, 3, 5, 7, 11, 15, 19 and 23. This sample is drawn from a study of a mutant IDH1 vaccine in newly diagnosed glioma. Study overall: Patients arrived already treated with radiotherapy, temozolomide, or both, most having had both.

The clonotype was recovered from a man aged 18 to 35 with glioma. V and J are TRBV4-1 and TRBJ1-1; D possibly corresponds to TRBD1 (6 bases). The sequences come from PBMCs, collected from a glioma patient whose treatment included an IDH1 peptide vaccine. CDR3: CASSQVAGEVAEAFF. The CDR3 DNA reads TGCGCCAGCAGCCAAGTCGCAGGGGAGGTTGCTGAAGCTTTCTTT.